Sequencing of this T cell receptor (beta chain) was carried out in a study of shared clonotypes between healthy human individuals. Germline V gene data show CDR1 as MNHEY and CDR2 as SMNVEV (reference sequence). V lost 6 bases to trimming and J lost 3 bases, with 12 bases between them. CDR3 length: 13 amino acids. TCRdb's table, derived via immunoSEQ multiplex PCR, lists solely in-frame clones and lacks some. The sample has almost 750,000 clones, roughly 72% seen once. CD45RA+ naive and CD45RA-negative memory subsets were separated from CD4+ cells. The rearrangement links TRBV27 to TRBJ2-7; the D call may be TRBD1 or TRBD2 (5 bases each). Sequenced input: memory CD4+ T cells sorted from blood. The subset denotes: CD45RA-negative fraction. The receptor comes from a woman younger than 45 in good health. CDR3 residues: CASRPGTSYEQYF. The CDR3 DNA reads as TGTGCCAGCAGACCCGGGACCAGCTACGAGCAGTACTTC.